This T cell receptor (beta chain) was observed in a study of neurological immune-mediated disorders. At least ten counts were recorded for this clonotype. TCRdb re-called the 5' RACE reads with MiXCR, one entry per CDR3 protein. The repertoire holds roughly 80,000 distinct CDR3 sequences, roughly 10% seen once, with less than 2% in the top ten. Per germline, CDR1 ENHRY and CDR2 SYGVKD. This CDR3 region has 15 residues. With 3 bases clipped from V and 4 bases from J, the junction kept 6 bases outside the gene matches. This receptor was obtained from a man over 45 in good health. The chain combines TRBV10-3 with TRBJ2-7; 10 bases fit TRBD1. The source material was PBMCs. The DNA for the CDR3 is TGTGCCATCAGTGATTGGGACAGGGGCAGGTACGAGCAGTACTTC. This codes for CAISDWDRGRYEQYF.